A selection of T cell receptor beta chains follows, all from one sample in a study of blood T cell repertoires in COVID-19. Only in-frame clones appear in the TCRdb table, and some are missing; sequencing was by immunoSEQ multiplex PCR. The sample contains 140,000 to 150,000 clones, around four fifths of which appear only once. Sequenced sample: peripheral blood. All receptors derive from a woman aged 40 to 49 with active or convalescent COVID-19. Each CDR3 is given with its conserved first and last residue. A D gene is named only where the DNA matches it firmly. The size field is filled for only some rows; it gives once, few, many or a size class.

J | D | size | V | DNA | CDR3
TRBJ1-2 | - | - | TRBV19 | TGTGCCAGTAGTATAAAGCGGAGGGGCTATGGCTACACCTTC | CASSIKRRGYGYTF
TRBJ1-2 | TRBD1 | - | TRBV27 | TGTGCCAGCAGTTTATTAACAGGGGGCGGTGGCTACACCTTC | CASSLLTGGGGYTF
TRBJ2-3 | TRBD2 | - | TRBV6-5 | TGTGCCAGCAGTTACTCCAGCGGGAGGGGGACAGATACGCAGTATTTT | CASSYSSGRGTDTQYF
TRBJ1-1 | - | - | TRBV19 | TGTGCCAGTAGTTCATACGGGACAAGCGCTTTCTTT | CASSSYGTSAFF
TRBJ1-1 | TRBD1 | - | TRBV2 | TGTGCCAGCAGTCTGGGACAGGGTGCTGAAGCTTTCTTT | CASSLGQGAEAFF
TRBJ1-2 | TRBD1 | once | TRBV7-2 | TGTGCCAGCAGCTTGGGGACAGGGGGCGGCTACACCTTC | CASSLGTGGGYTF
TRBJ1-3 | TRBD1 | - | TRBV2 | TGTGCCAGCAGTCTACAAGGACAGGTTCGGGGAAACACCATATATTTT | CASSLQGQVRGNTIYF
TRBJ1-4 | - | few | TRBV7-9 | TGTGCCAGCAGCTTAGGGCCCCAAGTGGAGAATGAAAAACTGTTTTTT | CASSLGPQVENEKLFF
TRBJ2-5 | - | once | TRBV20-1 | TGCAGTGCTGCCGGGAAAAAGGCCCAGTACTTC | CSAAGKKAQYF
TRBJ2-7 | TRBD1 | once | TRBV7-9 | TGTGCCAGCAGCTCACCTCGGACAGGTACCTACGAGCAGTACTTC | CASSSPRTGTYEQYF
TRBJ2-3 | TRBD1 | - | TRBV7-6 | TGTGCCAGCAGCTTAGGGGACAGCATAGATACGCAGTATTTT | CASSLGDSIDTQYF
TRBJ1-5 | - | - | TRBV7-9 | TGTGCCAGCAGCACAGAGGGGGTTAGGAGCAATCAGCCCCAGCATTTT | CASSTEGVRSNQPQHF
TRBJ2-3 | TRBD2 | - | TRBV9 | TGTGCCAGCAGCCCAGGACTAGCGGGATTGACAGATACGCAGTATTTT | CASSPGLAGLTDTQYF
TRBJ2-3 | TRBD2 | - | TRBV6-4 | TGTGCCAGCAGTGACCTAGCGGGGGGTCAAGATACGCAGTATTTT | CASSDLAGGQDTQYF
TRBJ1-1 | - | - | TRBV27 | TGTGCCAGCAGTCCGCGCGTCGCCGCGGGAAACACTGAAGCTTTCTTT | CASSPRVAAGNTEAFF
TRBJ1-4 | TRBD1 | - | TRBV4-1 | TGCGCCAGCAGCCCCCGCGGGGCAGGGGGCGCGGCTAATGAAAAACTGTTTTTT | CASSPRGAGGAANEKLFF
TRBJ1-2 | - | - | TRBV9 | TGTGCCAGCAGCGTAGGCTACCAGGGTCCCGGCTACACCTTC | CASSVGYQGPGYTF
TRBJ2-6 | - | - | TRBV5-1 | TGCGCCAGCAGCTTGGACTGGTTAAGCTCTGGGGCCAACGTCCTGACTTTC | CASSLDWLSSGANVLTF
TRBJ2-3 | - | - | TRBV3-1/TRBV3-2 | TGTGCCAGCAGCCAAGGGGGACATGGGGCGCAGTATTTT | CASSQGGHGAQYF
TRBJ2-7 | TRBD2 | - | TRBV2 | TGTGCCAGCAGGCGGGCTAGCGGGAGGTCCTCCGGGACCTACGAGCAGTACTTC | CASRRASGRSSGTYEQYF
TRBJ2-6 | - | many | TRBV5-8 | TGTGCCAGCACCCCGGGGGACTCTGGGGCCAACGTCCTGACTTTC | CASTPGDSGANVLTF
TRBJ2-5 | TRBD1 | - | TRBV2 | TGTGCCAGCACCCCAATCGGGACAGGGGGAGGGGAGACCCAGTACTTC | CASTPIGTGGGETQYF
TRBJ1-2 | - | - | TRBV5-6 | TGTGCCAGCAGCTTGAGGGGTGGCTACACCTTC | CASSLRGGYTF
TRBJ1-5 | - | - | TRBV19 | TGTGCCAGTAGTATAGTAGGGGTAGACCAGCCCCAGCATTTT | CASSIVGVDQPQHF
TRBJ1-5 | - | - | TRBV9 | TGTGCCAGCAGCGTGGACAGCTATAGCAATCAGCCCCAGCATTTT | CASSVDSYSNQPQHF
TRBJ1-2 | - | many | TRBV25-1 | TGTGCCAGCAGTGACTCCCTCGGGTCCTCGAATGGCTACACCTTC | CASSDSLGSSNGYTF
TRBJ1-2 | TRBD1 | - | TRBV10-1 | TGCGCCAGCAGTGGAGGCGGTGCAGGGGGCTATGGCTACACCTTC | CASSGGGAGGYGYTF
TRBJ1-2 | - | - | TRBV5-6 | TGTGCCAGCAGCCCCCGGACAGCTAACTATGGCTACACCTTC | CASSPRTANYGYTF
TRBJ2-1 | - | - | TRBV28 | TGTGCCAGCAGTTTGGCCCTAGCGAGAGGCAATGAGCAGTTCTTC | CASSLALARGNEQFF
TRBJ2-7 | - | - | TRBV30 | TGTGCCTGGAGTGTACGGGGCTACGAGCAGTACTTC | CAWSVRGYEQYF
TRBJ2-7 | - | - | TRBV28 | TGTGCCAGCAGTTTACGGTACGAGCAGTACTTC | CASSLRYEQYF
TRBJ1-1 | - | once | TRBV7-2 | TGTGCCAGCAGCCCGACGGGTGGCTACACTGAAGCTTTCTTT | CASSPTGGYTEAFF
TRBJ1-2 | - | - | TRBV7-2 | TGTGCCAGAATCGAGCAGGGTGAAGGCTACACCTTC | CARIEQGEGYTF
TRBJ2-3 | - | few | TRBV24-1 | TGTGCCACCAGTGATTGGAGGACCACAGATACGCAGTATTTT | CATSDWRTTDTQYF
TRBJ2-3 | - | - | TRBV27 | TGTGCCAGCAGTTTATTCTTTCGGGGGAGCACAGATACGCAGTATTTT | CASSLFFRGSTDTQYF
TRBJ1-1 | - | - | TRBV5-1 | TGCGCCAGCAGCTTGTCAGGACAACGGAACACTGAAGCTTTCTTT | CASSLSGQRNTEAFF
TRBJ1-1 | - | - | TRBV15 | TGTGCCACCAGCAGAGATCATAATGATAAGGGGATAGCAAGGTTT | CATSRDHNDKGIARF
TRBJ1-1 | TRBD1 | - | TRBV18 | TGTGCCAGCTCACCATCGGACAGGGCCACTGAAGCTTTCTTT | CASSPSDRATEAFF
TRBJ2-3 | - | - | TRBV7-2 | TGTGCCAGCAGCTTACGGGGGTGGGATACGCAGTATTTT | CASSLRGWDTQYF
TRBJ1-1 | TRBD1 | - | TRBV2 | TGTGCCACCGGGACAGAGTTTGAAGCTTTCTTT | CATGTEFEAFF
TRBJ1-2 | - | once | TRBV11-2 | TGTGCCAGCAGCCCCGGGGCGGGGGGAGATGGCTACACCTTC | CASSPGAGGDGYTF
TRBJ2-7 | TRBD1 | - | TRBV19 | TGTGCCAGTAGAGGACAGGGGGCCGGCCAGCAGTACTTC | CASRGQGAGQQYF
TRBJ1-5 | TRBD1 | once | TRBV3-1/TRBV3-2 | TGTGCCAGCGCCAGGACAGGAGGTCAGCCCCAGCATTTT | CASARTGGQPQHF
TRBJ2-7 | - | few | TRBV13 | TGTGCCAGCAGCTTCGACACTTCCTACGAGCAGTACTTC | CASSFDTSYEQYF
TRBJ2-3 | - | many | TRBV29-1 | TGCAGCGTTGCCGGGACTGGGGGAACAGATACGCAGTATTTT | CSVAGTGGTDTQYF
TRBJ1-6 | TRBD1 | - | TRBV27 | TGTGCCAGCAGCCCTCAGCAGGGGGCGGGAAATTCACCCCTCCACTTT | CASSPQQGAGNSPLHF
TRBJ1-5 | - | - | TRBV4-3 | TGCGCCAGCAGCCCCTCGGCACTCAACAGGGGCAATCAGCCCCAGCATTTT | CASSPSALNRGNQPQHF
TRBJ1-4 | - | - | TRBV25-1 | TGTGCCAGCAGTGCCCGGGACAAGGAAAAACTGTTTTTT | CASSARDKEKLFF
TRBJ1-5 | - | - | TRBV4-2 | TGTGCCAGCAGCCAAGCTCTCCAGATTAGCAATCAGCCCCAGCATTTT | CASSQALQISNQPQHF
TRBJ1-3 | - | - | TRBV7-2 | TGTGCCAGCAGCTTAGTAGGGACAAACACTGGAAACACCATATATTTT | CASSLVGTNTGNTIYF